The present T cell receptor (beta chain) was sequenced within a study of liver allograft versus peripheral blood T cells. Across the whole study: Repertoires of T cell receptors in transplanted livers were compared with recipients' peripheral blood repertoires.

TCRdb independently ran MiXCR on the reads; one entry per CDR3 protein. The sample consists of under 15,000 distinct CDR3 sequences, about 26% of them appearing once. Germline V gives CDR1 MDHEN, CDR2 SYDVKM. This CDR3 has 12 amino acids. With 3 bases removed from V and 4 bases from J, the gap between germline ends came to 4 bases. This clonotype was counted at least ten times. Its cognate antigen is unknown. Findings of the study overall: Repertoires of T cell receptors that resided inside liver allografts reportedly differed from those in peripheral blood.

The clonotype comes from a human patient who had a liver transplant. Some T cells may be graft donor cells. The J gene is TRBJ2-1, the V gene TRBV28; D not resolved. DNA for the CDR3: TGTGCCAGCAGTTTGACGTACAATGAGCAGTTCTTC. Protein sequence: CASSLTYNEQFF.